This record looks at one T cell receptor beta chain sequence and its context. The antigen remains undetermined. The CDR3 is made up of 13 amino acids. The germline V gene encodes CDR1 GTSNPN and CDR2 SVGIG (reference sequence). The data were taken from a study of monozygotic twins with inflammatory bowel disease. Study-wide points: Separate T cell subtypes could not be resolved from one another.

Incorporation of UMIs carrying a 6-nucleotide sample barcode was performed by template switching. TCRdb reprocessed the 5' RACE reads, with one entry per CDR3 protein and no DNA. This table lists approximately 400,000 distinct CDR3 sequences. No T cells were sorted before total RNA was taken from whole blood. The TCR originated in a human donor with ulcerative colitis or Crohn's disease, or a healthy co-twin of an affected twin (not recorded which). Sequencing was carried out using blood. The V and J genes are TRBV30 and TRBJ1-4; TCRdb's assignment of TRBD1 cannot be checked, as there is no DNA. CDR3 sequence reads: CAWRNLGQITLFF.